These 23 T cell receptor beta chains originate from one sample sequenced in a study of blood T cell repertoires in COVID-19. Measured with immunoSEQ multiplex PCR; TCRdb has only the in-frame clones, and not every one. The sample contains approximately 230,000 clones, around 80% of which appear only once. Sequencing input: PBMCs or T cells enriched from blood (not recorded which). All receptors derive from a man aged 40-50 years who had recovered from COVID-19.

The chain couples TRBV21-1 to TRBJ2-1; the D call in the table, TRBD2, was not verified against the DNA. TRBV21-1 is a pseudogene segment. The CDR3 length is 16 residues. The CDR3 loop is CASSGQTSGDSEEQFF. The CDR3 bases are TGTGCCAGCAGCGGCCAGACTAGCGGGGATTCGGAAGAGCAGTTCTTC.

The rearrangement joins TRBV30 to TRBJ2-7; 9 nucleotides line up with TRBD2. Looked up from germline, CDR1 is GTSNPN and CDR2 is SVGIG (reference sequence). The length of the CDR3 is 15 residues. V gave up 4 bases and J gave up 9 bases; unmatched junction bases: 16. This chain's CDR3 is CAWNMVAGAPSGQYF. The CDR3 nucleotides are TGTGCCTGGAATATGGTAGCGGGAGCCCCGTCAGGGCAGTACTTC.

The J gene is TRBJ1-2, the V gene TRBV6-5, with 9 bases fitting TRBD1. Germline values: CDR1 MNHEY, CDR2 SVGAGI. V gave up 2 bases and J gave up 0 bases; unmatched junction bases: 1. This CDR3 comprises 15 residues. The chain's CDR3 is CASSYRDRANYGYTF. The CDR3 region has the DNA TGTGCCAGCAGTTACAGGGACAGGGCTAACTATGGCTACACCTTC.

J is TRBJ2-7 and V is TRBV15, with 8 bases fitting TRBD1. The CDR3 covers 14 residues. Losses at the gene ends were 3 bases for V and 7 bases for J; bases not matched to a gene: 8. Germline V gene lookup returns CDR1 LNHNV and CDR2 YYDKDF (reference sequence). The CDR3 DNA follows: TGTGCCACCAGCAGGGGACAGGCGACGGGTGAGCAGTACTTC. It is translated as CATSRGQATGEQYF.

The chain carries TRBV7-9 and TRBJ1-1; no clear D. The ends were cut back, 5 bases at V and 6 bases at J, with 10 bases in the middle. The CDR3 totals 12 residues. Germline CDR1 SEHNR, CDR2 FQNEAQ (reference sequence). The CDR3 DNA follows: TGTGCCAGCAGCCAGACAAACTCTGAAGCTTTCTTT. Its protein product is CASSQTNSEAFF.

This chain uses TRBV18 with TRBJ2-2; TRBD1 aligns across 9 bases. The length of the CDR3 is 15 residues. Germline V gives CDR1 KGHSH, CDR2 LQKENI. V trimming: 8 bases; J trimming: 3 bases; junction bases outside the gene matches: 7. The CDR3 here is CASTRDRVDTGELFF. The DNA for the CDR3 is TGTGCCAGCACCCGGGACAGGGTGGACACCGGGGAGCTGTTTTTT.

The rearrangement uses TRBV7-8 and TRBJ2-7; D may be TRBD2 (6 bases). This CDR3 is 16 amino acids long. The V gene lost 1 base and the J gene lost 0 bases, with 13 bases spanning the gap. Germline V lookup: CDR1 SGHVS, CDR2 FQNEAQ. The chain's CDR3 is CASSLGPSVYSYEQYF. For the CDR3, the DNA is TGTGCCAGCAGCTTAGGGCCTAGCGTCTACTCCTACGAGCAGTACTTC. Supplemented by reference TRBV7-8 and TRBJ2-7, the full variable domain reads GAGVSQSPRYKVAKRGQDVALRCDPISGHVSLFWYQQALGQGPEFLTYFQNEAQLDKSGLPSDRFFAERPEGSVSTLKIQRTQQEDSAVYLCASSLGPSVYSYEQYFGPGTRLTVT.

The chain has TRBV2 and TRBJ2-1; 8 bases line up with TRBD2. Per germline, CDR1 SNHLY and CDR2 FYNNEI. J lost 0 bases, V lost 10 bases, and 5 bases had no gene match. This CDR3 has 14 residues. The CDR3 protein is CAIVGLASYNEQFF. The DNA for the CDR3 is TGTGCCATCGTCGGACTAGCCTCCTACAATGAGCAGTTCTTC.

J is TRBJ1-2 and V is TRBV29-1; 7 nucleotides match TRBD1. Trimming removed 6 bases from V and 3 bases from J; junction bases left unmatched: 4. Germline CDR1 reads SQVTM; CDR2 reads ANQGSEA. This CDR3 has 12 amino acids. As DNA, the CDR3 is TGCAGCGTCGGCAGGGGGGACTATGGCTACACCTTC. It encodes CSVGRGDYGYTF.

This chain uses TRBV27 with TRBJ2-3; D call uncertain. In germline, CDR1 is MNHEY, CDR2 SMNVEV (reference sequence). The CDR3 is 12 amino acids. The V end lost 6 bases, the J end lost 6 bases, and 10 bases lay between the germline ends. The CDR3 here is CASSQLTDTQYF. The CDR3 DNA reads TGTGCCAGCAGCCAATTAACTGATACGCAGTATTTT.

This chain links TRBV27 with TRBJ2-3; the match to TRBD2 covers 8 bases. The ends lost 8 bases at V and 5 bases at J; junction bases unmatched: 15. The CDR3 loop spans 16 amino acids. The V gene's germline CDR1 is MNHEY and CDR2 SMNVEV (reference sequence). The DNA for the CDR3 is TGTGCCAGCGGAGCCGGGGTTAGCGGGGTTATAGATACGCAGTATTTT. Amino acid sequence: CASGAGVSGVIDTQYF.

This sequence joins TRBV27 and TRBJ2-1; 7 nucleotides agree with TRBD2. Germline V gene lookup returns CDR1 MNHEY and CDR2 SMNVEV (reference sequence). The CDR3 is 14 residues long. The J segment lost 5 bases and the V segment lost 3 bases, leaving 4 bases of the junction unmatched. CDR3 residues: CASSLGRENNEQFF. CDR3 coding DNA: TGTGCCAGCAGTTTGGGGCGGGAGAACAATGAGCAGTTCTTC.

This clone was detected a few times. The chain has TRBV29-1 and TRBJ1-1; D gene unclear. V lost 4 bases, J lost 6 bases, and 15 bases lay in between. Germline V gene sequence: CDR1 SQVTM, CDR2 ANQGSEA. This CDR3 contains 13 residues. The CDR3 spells CSVGVPFFAEAFF. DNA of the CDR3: TGCAGCGTTGGAGTCCCCTTTTTCGCTGAAGCTTTCTTT.

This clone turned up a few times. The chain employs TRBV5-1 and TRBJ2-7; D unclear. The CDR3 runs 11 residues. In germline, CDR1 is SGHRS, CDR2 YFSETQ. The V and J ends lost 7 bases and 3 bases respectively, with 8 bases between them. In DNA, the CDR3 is TGCGCCAGCTCTGGAGACTACGAGCAGTACTTC. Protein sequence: CASSGDYEQYF.

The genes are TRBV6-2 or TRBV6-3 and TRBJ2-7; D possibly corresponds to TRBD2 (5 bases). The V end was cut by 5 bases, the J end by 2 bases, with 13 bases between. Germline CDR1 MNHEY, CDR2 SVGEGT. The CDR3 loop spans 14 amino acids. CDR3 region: CASSPRSGAYEQYF. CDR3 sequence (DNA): TGTGCCAGCAGTCCCCGGAGCGGCGCCTACGAGCAGTACTTC.

CDR3 DNA: TGTGCCAGCAGTAAGGACAGGGGGCGGGTCTCTGAAGCTTTCTTT. It codes for CASSKDRGRVSEAFF. The chain employs TRBV2 and TRBJ1-1; 11 bases are a match to TRBD1. The J segment lost 6 bases and the V segment lost 5 bases, leaving 8 bases of the junction unmatched. Germline CDR1 reads SNHLY; CDR2 reads FYNNEI. CDR3 length: 15 amino acids. Using reference TRBV2 and TRBJ1-1 for the parts outside the CDR3, the full variable domain is EPEVTQTPSHQVTQMGQEVILRCVPISNHLYFYWYRQILGQKVEFLVSFYNNEISEKSEIFDDQFSVERPDGSNFTLKIRSTKLEDSAMYFCASSKDRGRVSEAFFGQGTRLTVV.

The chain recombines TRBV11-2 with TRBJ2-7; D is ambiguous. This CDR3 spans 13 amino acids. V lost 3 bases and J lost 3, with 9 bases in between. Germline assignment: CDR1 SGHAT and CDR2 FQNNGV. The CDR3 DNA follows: TGTGCCAGCAGCTTGGAGACTTTCTACGAGCAGTACTTC. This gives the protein CASSLETFYEQYF.

CDR3 DNA sequence: TGTGCCAGCAGTTTTTATGAGTACGAGCAGTACTTC. It encodes CASSFYEYEQYF. The chain links TRBV28 to TRBJ2-7, with D hard to call. The V end was cut by 3 bases, the J end by 4 bases, with 7 bases between. This CDR3 has 12 residues. The germline V gene encodes CDR1 MDHEN and CDR2 SYDVKM.

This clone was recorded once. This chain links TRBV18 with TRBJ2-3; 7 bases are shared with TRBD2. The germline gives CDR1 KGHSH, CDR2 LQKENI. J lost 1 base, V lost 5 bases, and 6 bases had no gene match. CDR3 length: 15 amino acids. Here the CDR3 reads CASSTPRGGTDTQYF. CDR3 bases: TGTGCCAGCTCAACCCCCCGGGGGGGCACAGATACGCAGTATTTT. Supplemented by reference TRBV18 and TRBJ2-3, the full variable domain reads NAGVMQNPRHLVRRRGQEARLRCSPMKGHSHVYWYRQLPEEGLKFMVYLQKENIIDESGMPKERFSAEFPKEGPSILRIQQVVRGDSAAYFCASSTPRGGTDTQYFGPGTRLTVL.

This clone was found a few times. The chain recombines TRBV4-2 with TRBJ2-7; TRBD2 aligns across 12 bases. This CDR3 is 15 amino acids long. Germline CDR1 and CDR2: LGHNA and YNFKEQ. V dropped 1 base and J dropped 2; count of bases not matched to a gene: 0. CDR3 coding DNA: TGTGCCAGCAGCCAAGGACTAGCGGGAGCCTACGAGCAGTACTTC. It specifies CASSQGLAGAYEQYF.

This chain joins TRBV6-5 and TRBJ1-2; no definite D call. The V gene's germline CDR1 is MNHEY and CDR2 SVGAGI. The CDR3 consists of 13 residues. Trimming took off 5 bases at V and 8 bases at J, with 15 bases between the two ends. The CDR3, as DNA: TGTGCCAGCAGTCCCTCCCCCGGGAGGGGCTACACCTTC. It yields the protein CASSPSPGRGYTF.

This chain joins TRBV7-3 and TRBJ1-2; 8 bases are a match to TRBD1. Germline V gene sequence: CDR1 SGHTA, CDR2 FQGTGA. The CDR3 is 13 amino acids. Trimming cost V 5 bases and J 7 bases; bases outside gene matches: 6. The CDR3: CASSGDRRFGYTF. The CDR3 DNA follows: TGTGCCAGCAGCGGGGACAGGCGTTTTGGCTACACCTTC.

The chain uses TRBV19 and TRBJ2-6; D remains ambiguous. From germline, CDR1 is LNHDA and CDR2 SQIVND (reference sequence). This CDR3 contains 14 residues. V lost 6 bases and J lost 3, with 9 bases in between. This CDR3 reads CASSLLGGANVLTF. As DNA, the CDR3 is TGTGCCAGTAGCCTCCTAGGTGGGGCCAACGTCCTGACTTTC.